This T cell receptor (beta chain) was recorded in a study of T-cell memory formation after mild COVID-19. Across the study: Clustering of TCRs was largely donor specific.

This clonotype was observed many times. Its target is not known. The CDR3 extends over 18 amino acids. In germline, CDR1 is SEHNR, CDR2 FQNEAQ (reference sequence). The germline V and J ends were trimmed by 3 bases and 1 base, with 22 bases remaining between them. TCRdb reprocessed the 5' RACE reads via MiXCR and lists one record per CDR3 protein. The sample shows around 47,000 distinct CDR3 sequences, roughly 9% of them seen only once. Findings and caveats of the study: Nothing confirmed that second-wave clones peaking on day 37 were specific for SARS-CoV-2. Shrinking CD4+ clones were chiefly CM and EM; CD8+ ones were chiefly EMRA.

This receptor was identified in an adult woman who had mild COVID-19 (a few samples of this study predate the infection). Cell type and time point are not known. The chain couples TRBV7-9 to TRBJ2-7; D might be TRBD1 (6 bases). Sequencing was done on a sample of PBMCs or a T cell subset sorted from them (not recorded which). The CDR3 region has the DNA TGTGCCAGCAGCTTCGAGGAGTCGTGGGCAGGGGCGTCCTACGAGCAGTACTTC. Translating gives CASSFEESWAGASYEQYF.